The present T cell receptor (beta chain) was sequenced within a study of Ad26.COV2.S vaccination and SARS-CoV-2 variants. Study as a whole: The donor participated in the COV1001 trial, in its Ad26.COV2.S arm. By the intramuscular route, Ad26.COV2.S was given once, or twice 56 days apart.

Treatment denoted: some 20 received Ad26.COV2.S at low or high dose, single or two shots; 5 received placebo; per-sample allocation not given. Specimen acquisition occurred on day 63 following the initial vaccine or placebo injection. A Boston donor was an adult aged 18-55 years. This vaccine is an Ad26 vector that expresses the Wuhan-strain SARS-CoV-2 spike. Method: immunoSEQ multiplex PCR; TCRdb's copy keeps in-frame clones and lacks some. Seen here are over 350,000 clones, roughly nine tenths observed once, and the top ten hold about 3.6%. The receptor was isolated from a person aged 18-65 years who received the Ad26.COV2.S COVID-19 vaccine or a placebo. The specimen comprised peripheral blood, sampled in a trial of Ad26.COV2.S vaccine versus placebo.

The DNA for the CDR3 is TGTGCCAGCAGTCCCCCCGACGGAAAACAGTACTTC. Protein sequence: CASSPPDGKQYF. The V and J genes are TRBV27 and TRBJ2-5; D call uncertain. CDR3 length: 12 amino acids. Germline-derived CDR1 and CDR2 are MNHEY and SMNVEV (reference sequence). V lost 5 bases and J 11 bases, leaving 15 bases between the germline ends.